This T cell receptor beta chain was captured by sequencing in a study of regulatory T cells in long-lasting Graves disease. About the research overall: Graves' cases, newly diagnosed, had used antithyroid drugs under 3 months.

TCR beta libraries were built with iRepertoire HTBI primers and Arm-PCR of CDR3 regions. TCRdb processed the multiplex PCR reads anew with MiXCR; each CDR3 protein has one entry. The data contain 450,000 to 650,000 distinct CDR3 sequences, more than 15% of them seen just once; the ten biggest clones take up 25%. This clonotype was seen at least ten times. Its target is not known. Time point denoted: newly diagnosed GD, antithyroid drugs for less than 3 months. PBMC-derived RNA was used for the TCR library. Study findings and constraints: A greater number of public clonotypes (approximately 2,700) was shared by persistent patients than by new patients (approximately 1,000).

The sample was also linked to a second study, of T cells in Graves' hyperthyroidism and ophthalmopathy. Per that study: The hyperthyroidism patients had all been newly diagnosed, and their disease duration was under 2 months. Their ages ranged from 18 to 65 years.

This TCR derives from a woman aged 40 to 65 with Graves disease. Material: peripheral blood mononuclear cells (PBMCs), obtained at new diagnosis, from a patient treated with antithyroid drugs.

CDR3 loop: CASSFGSNYGYTF. DNA of the CDR3: TGTGCCAGCAGCTTCGGGTCGAACTATGGCTACACCTTC. The chain is built from TRBV11-2 and TRBJ1-2; the D is unclear. The V gene lost 3 bases and the J gene lost 2 bases, with 7 bases spanning the gap. Germline CDR1 SGHAT, CDR2 FQNNGV. The CDR3 is 13 amino acids. Looking up the rest from reference TRBV11-2 and TRBJ1-2 gives the full variable domain: EAGVAQSPRYKIIEKRQSVAFWCNPISGHATLYWYQQILGQGPKLLIQFQNNGVVDDSQLPKDRFSAERLKGVDSTLKIQPAKLEDSAVYLCASSFGSNYGYTFGSGTRLTVV.